These 25 T cell receptor beta chains were sequenced from one sample in a study of CD8+CD57+ T cells in acquired aplastic anemia (dated by TCRdb to 2017 to 2018). Reads for this sample came from an Illumina HiSeq 2000. Genomic DNA was used as template for profiling of TCR beta VDJ combinations and CDR3 sequences. TCRdb ran its own pipeline on the public reads, namely fastp trimming at Q25 and MiXCR clone calling, and kept in-frame beta chains. Each CDR3 protein appears once, grouped with its most common genes and DNA. The sample data list 150,000 to 200,000 distinct CDR3 sequences, and roughly 64% of these were observed just once. Around 42% of the sample comes from the top ten. The material sequenced was sorted CD4+, CD8+, or CD8+CD57+ T cells (not recorded which) from PBMCs. The origin of the receptors is a human donor with severe aplastic anemia or a healthy control (not recorded which).

The chain couples TRBV19 to TRBJ2-7, with TRBD1 identical over 8 bases. The CDR3 is 13 amino acids. The V gene end was trimmed by 6 bases and the J gene end by 6 bases; junction bases not matched to a gene: 7. Germline V gene sequence: CDR1 LNHDA, CDR2 SQIVND (reference sequence). The CDR3 sequence: CASRDREVGEQYF. CDR3 nucleotides: TGTGCCAGTAGGGACAGGGAAGTCGGCGAGCAGTACTTC.

The V and J genes are TRBV24-1 and TRBJ1-2, with unresolved D. Germline loops: CDR1 KGHDR, CDR2 SFDVKD. The V end lost 4 bases, the J end lost 6 bases, and 11 bases lay between the germline ends. The CDR3 sequence is 13 residues long. The CDR3 DNA sequence: TGTGCCACCAGTGACCGTCAGACCGATGGCTACACCTTC. Translation gives CATSDRQTDGYTF.

This sequence joins TRBV19 and TRBJ2-5; D is unresolved. Deletions cut 9 bases from V and 5 bases from J, with 13 bases between. CDR1 and CDR2 from the germline V gene are LNHDA and SQIVND (reference sequence). This CDR3 is built from 12 residues. The CDR3 DNA reads as TGTGCCAGCCACGGCTATAGGGAGACCCAGTACTTC. It codes for CASHGYRETQYF.

V and J are TRBV7-2 and TRBJ2-2; D is unclear. V shed 2 bases and J shed 2 bases, with 9 bases lying between them. The CDR3 loop spans 15 amino acids. CDR1 and CDR2 from the germline V gene are SGHTA and FQGNSA. CDR3 in amino acids: CASSLWSGNTGELFF. CDR3 nucleotide sequence: TGTGCCAGCAGCTTATGGTCCGGCAACACCGGGGAGCTGTTTTTT. Filled out from reference TRBV7-2 and TRBJ2-2, the complete variable domain reads GAGVSQSPSNKVTEKGKDVELRCDPISGHTALYWYRQSLGQGLEFLIYFQGNSAPDKSGLPSDRFSAERTGGSVSTLTIQRTQQEDSAVYLCASSLWSGNTGELFFGEGSRLTVL.

This chain joins TRBV24-1 and TRBJ1-4; D might be TRBD1 (6 bases). Trimming cost V 5 bases and J 4 bases, with 22 bases left between them. Germline CDR1 and CDR2: KGHDR and SFDVKD. The CDR3 spans 18 residues. The CDR3 nucleotides are TGTGCCACCAGTGGTTCCCCGGGGGGCGTGGAAGATAATGAAAAACTGTTTTTT. Translated, it gives CATSGSPGGVEDNEKLFF.

This chain joins TRBV20-1 and TRBJ1-1, with a weak D call TRBD1 (6 bases). There are 14 residues in the CDR3. Germline loops: CDR1 DFQATT, CDR2 SNEGSKA (reference sequence). The V end was cut by 6 bases, the J end by 0 bases, with 14 bases between. CDR3 nucleotide sequence: TGCAGTGCCGACCCCACAGGGATGAACACTGAAGCTTTCTTT. Translating gives CSADPTGMNTEAFF.

The V call is TRBV7-9, the J call TRBJ2-1; 9 bases agree with TRBD2. CDR3 length equals 16 residues. V was pared by 0 bases and J by 8 bases, with 8 bases of the junction left unmatched. Germline V CDR1 and CDR2: SEHNR, FQNEAQ (reference sequence). The CDR3: CASSLAGGGAADEQFF. DNA for the CDR3: TGTGCCAGCAGCTTAGCAGGCGGGGGGGCCGCGGATGAGCAGTTCTTC.

To note about this clonotype: At one end the junction does not follow the germline gene, possibly because of a read error. The chain links TRBV7-3 to TRBJ2-5; 7 bases map to TRBD2. CDR1 and CDR2 from the germline V gene are SGHTA and FQGTGA. The CDR3 loop spans 13 amino acids. Here the CDR3 DNA reads TGTGCCAGCAGCTTATGGGCGGGGGAGACCAAGTACTTC. Protein product: CASSLWAGETKYF.

This clonotype was observed a few times. The rearrangement uses TRBV28 and TRBJ2-1, with TRBD2 matching 10 bases. Germline loops: CDR1 MDHEN, CDR2 SYDVKM. The CDR3 totals 15 residues. The junction had 7 bases not matched to a gene; V was cut back by 6 bases and J by 5 bases. The CDR3 protein is CASRAERGGNNEQFF. CDR3 sequence (DNA): TGTGCCAGCAGAGCTGAGCGGGGGGGAAACAATGAGCAGTTCTTC.

The chain has TRBV19 and TRBJ1-2; D not certain. The V end was cut by 7 bases, the J end by 3 bases, with 12 bases between. The germline gives CDR1 LNHDA, CDR2 SQIVND (reference sequence). The CDR3 extends over 13 amino acids. The chain's CDR3 is CASNRAPYYGYTF. CDR3 nucleotide sequence: TGTGCCAGTAACCGGGCACCTTACTATGGCTACACCTTC.

This clonotype was picked up many times. The rearrangement uses TRBV7-9 and TRBJ2-7; D unresolved. The ends were cut back, 5 bases at V and 3 bases at J, with 11 bases in the middle. This CDR3 has 13 amino acids. The germline gives CDR1 SEHNR, CDR2 FQNEAQ (reference sequence). Written as DNA, the CDR3 is TGTGCCAGCAGCCGCTTGATAGACTACGAGCAGTACTTC. Its protein product is CASSRLIDYEQYF.

The V and J genes are TRBV7-2 and TRBJ1-1, with D possibly TRBD1 on 6 matching bases. This CDR3 has 14 residues. Germline V gives CDR1 SGHTA, CDR2 FQGNSA. Trimming removed 1 base at V and 4 bases at J, with 10 bases between. The CDR3 protein is CASSLGIGGTEAFF. The CDR3 DNA follows: TGTGCCAGCAGCTTAGGAATAGGGGGCACTGAAGCTTTCTTT.

This clonotype was seen a few times. The V and J genes are TRBV7-3 and TRBJ1-6, with 8 bases that match TRBD1. Looked up from germline, CDR1 is SGHTA and CDR2 is FQGTGA. J lost 10 bases, V lost 4 bases, and 6 bases had no gene match. The length of the CDR3 is 14 residues. As DNA, the CDR3 is TGTGCCAGCAGCTCGACAGGGGTGGACTCACCCCTCCACTTT. It codes for CASSSTGVDSPLHF.

The rearrangement uses TRBV20-1 and TRBJ1-1; TRBD1 matches 7 bases. Unmatched junction bases numbered 5, after V lost 6 bases and J lost 1 base. The CDR3 covers 13 residues. CDR1 is DFQATT and CDR2 is SNEGSKA in the germline V gene (reference sequence). CDR3 bases: TGCAGTGCCCGTGACAGGGAGAACACTGAAGCTTTCTTT. Protein product: CSARDRENTEAFF.

This clonotype was recorded at least ten times. The chain employs TRBV5-6 and TRBJ2-7; D unclear. With 4 bases removed from V and 0 bases from J, the gap between germline ends came to 14 bases. This CDR3 region has 15 residues. CDR1 SGHDT and CDR2 YYEEEE come from the germline V gene. In DNA, the CDR3 is TGTGCCAGCAGCGGGGAAGACACGTACTCCTACGAGCAGTACTTC. Residues: CASSGEDTYSYEQYF.

As concerns this clonotype: The conserved phenylalanine or tryptophan normally closing the CDR3 is absent here, so this likely arose from a read error. This chain uses TRBV6-2 or TRBV6-3 with TRBJ2-7; D gene uncertain. This CDR3 has 13 amino acids. Germline V gene sequence: CDR1 MNHEY, CDR2 SVGEGT. V lost 4 bases to trimming and J lost 2 bases, with 9 bases between them. CDR3: CASSFYSPYEQYL. In DNA form, the CDR3 reads TGTGCCAGCAGTTTTTACAGCCCCTACGAGCAGTACCTC.

V is TRBV7-9 and J is TRBJ2-5; no firm D call. Germline V gene sequence: CDR1 SEHNR, CDR2 FQNEAQ (reference sequence). This CDR3 is 15 amino acids long. V lost 5 bases, J lost 5 bases, and 18 bases lay in between. The CDR3 nucleotides are TGTGCCAGCAGCCCGGCAGTCTCTCACCCCGAGACCCAGTACTTC. This codes for CASSPAVSHPETQYF. Drawing the rest from reference TRBV7-9 and TRBJ2-5, the complete variable domain is DTGVSQNPRHKITKRGQNVTFRCDPISEHNRLYWYRQTLGQGPEFLTYFQNEAQLEKSRLLSDRFSAERPKGSFSTLEIQRTEQGDSAMYLCASSPAVSHPETQYFGPGTRLLVL.

This clonotype was detected only a few times. The genes are TRBV30 and TRBJ1-1; D is undetermined. The V end was cut by 0 bases, the J end by 5 bases, with 13 bases between. The CDR3 consists of 14 residues. Per germline, CDR1 GTSNPN and CDR2 SVGIG (reference sequence). The CDR3 region has the DNA TGTGCCTGGAGTGTATTGCTGGTGGGTACTGAAGCTTTCTTT. It codes for CAWSVLLVGTEAFF.

The chain uses TRBV2 and TRBJ2-1; maybe TRBD2 (5 bases). The V and J ends lost 7 bases and 0 bases respectively, with 16 bases between them. The CDR3 extends over 16 amino acids. Germline V gene lookup returns CDR1 SNHLY and CDR2 FYNNEI. The CDR3 is CASTKVGTSSYNEQFF. CDR3 bases: TGTGCCAGCACGAAGGTAGGAACTAGCTCCTACAATGAGCAGTTCTTC.

This clonotype was detected ten times or more. The chain recombines TRBV7-9 with TRBJ2-7; D perhaps matches TRBD1 (5 bases). The CDR3 runs to 13 residues. Trimming cost V 2 bases and J 4 bases, with 9 bases left between them. Germline lookup yields CDR1 SEHNR and CDR2 FQNEAQ (reference sequence). The CDR3 bases are TGTGCCAGCAGCTTATCCGACAGTTACGAGCAGTACTTC. As protein: CASSLSDSYEQYF. Full variable domain (missing parts from reference TRBV7-9 and TRBJ2-7): DTGVSQNPRHKITKRGQNVTFRCDPISEHNRLYWYRQTLGQGPEFLTYFQNEAQLEKSRLLSDRFSAERPKGSFSTLEIQRTEQGDSAMYLCASSLSDSYEQYFGPGTRLTVT.

This clonotype was detected many times. This CDR3 reads CASTSGGVYNEQFF. In DNA, the CDR3 is TGTGCCAGCACTAGCGGGGGGGTGTACAATGAGCAGTTCTTC. The chain has TRBV7-9 and TRBJ2-1; 12 bases are a match to TRBD2. This CDR3 contains 14 residues. V dropped 7 bases and J dropped 4; count of bases not matched to a gene: 2. Per germline, CDR1 SEHNR and CDR2 FQNEAQ (reference sequence).

V usage is TRBV7-9 and J usage is TRBJ1-6; possible D gene TRBD1, 6 bases. CDR1 SEHNR and CDR2 FQNEAQ come from the germline V gene (reference sequence). V lost 5 bases, J lost 10 bases, and 15 bases lay in between. CDR3 size: 14 residues. The CDR3 DNA sequence: TGTGCCAGCAGCGGGGACACCGGATTCTCACCCCTCCACTTT. Translated: CASSGDTGFSPLHF.

V is TRBV29-1 and J is TRBJ1-1; no reliable D call. CDR3 size: 12 residues. Germline CDR1 reads SQVTM; CDR2 reads ANQGSEA. Trimming took 3 bases from V and 2 from J, leaving 7 bases between them. CDR3 region: CSVDGLNTEAFF. In DNA, the CDR3 is TGCAGCGTTGACGGACTCAACACTGAAGCTTTCTTT. The variable domain in full, with the rest retrieved from reference TRBV29-1 and TRBJ1-1, is SAVISQKPSRDICQRGTSLTIQCQVDSQVTMMFWYRQQPGQSLTLIATANQGSEATYESGFVIDKFPISRPNLTFSTLTVSNMSPEDSSIYLCSVDGLNTEAFFGQGTRLTVV.

This clonotype was seen just once. The CDR3 coding sequence is TGTGCCAGCAGCAACACCGGGCATCGGGAGCAGTACTTC. This sequence encodes CASSNTGHREQYF. The chain links TRBV7-9 to TRBJ2-7; D gene unclear. Germline CDR1 SEHNR, CDR2 FQNEAQ (reference sequence). This CDR3 is 13 amino acids long. Trimming took 5 bases from V and 7 from J, leaving 15 bases between them.

This rearrangement joins TRBV7-8 to TRBJ2-7, with D perhaps TRBD1 (6 bases). Trimming took off 5 bases at V and 4 bases at J, with 21 bases between the two ends. CDR1 is SGHVS and CDR2 is FQNEAQ in the germline V gene. The CDR3 totals 16 residues. The CDR3 here is CASSQPIDGTSYEQYF. For the CDR3, the DNA is TGTGCCAGCAGCCAACCCATTGACGGGACATCGTACGAGCAGTACTTC.